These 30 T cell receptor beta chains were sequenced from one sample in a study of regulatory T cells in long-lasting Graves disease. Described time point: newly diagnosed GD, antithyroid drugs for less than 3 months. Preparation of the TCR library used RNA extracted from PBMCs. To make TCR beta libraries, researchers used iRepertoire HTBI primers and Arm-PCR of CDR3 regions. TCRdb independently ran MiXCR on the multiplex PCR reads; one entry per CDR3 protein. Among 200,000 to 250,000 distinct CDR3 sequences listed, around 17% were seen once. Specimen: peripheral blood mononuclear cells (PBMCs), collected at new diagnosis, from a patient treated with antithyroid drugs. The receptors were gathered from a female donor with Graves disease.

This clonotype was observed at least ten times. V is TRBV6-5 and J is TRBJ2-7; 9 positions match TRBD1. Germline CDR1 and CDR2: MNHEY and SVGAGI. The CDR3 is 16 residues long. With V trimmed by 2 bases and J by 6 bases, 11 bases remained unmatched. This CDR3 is CASSYNVPGQGREQYF. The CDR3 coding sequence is TGTGCCAGCAGTTACAACGTGCCGGGACAGGGACGCGAGCAGTACTTC.

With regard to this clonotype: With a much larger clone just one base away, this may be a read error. The CDR3 DNA reads as TGTGCCAGCAGCGGAGAGATGGGCTCAGGGGGGAATGTGGAAGCTTCCTTT. It specifies CASSGEMGSGGNVEASF. This chain connects TRBV6-1 to TRBJ1-1, with 7 bases matching TRBD1. CDR1 is MNHNS, CDR2 SASEGT, per germline. This CDR3 contains 17 residues.

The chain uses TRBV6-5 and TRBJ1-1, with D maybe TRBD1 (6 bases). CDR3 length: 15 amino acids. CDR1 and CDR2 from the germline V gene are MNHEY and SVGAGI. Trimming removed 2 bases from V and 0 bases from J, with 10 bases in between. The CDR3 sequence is CASSYGGSMNTEAFF. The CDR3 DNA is TGTGCCAGCAGTTACGGGGGCAGTATGAACACTGAAGCTTTCTTT.

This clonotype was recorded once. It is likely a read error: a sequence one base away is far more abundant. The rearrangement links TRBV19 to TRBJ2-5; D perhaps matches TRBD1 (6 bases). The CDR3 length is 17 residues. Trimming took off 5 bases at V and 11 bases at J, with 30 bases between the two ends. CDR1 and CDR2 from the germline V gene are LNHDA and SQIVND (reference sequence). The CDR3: CASSFFQGTRPYNEQYF. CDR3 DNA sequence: TGTGCCAGTAGTTTCTTTCAGGGGACCCGACCGTACAATGAGCAGTACTTC.

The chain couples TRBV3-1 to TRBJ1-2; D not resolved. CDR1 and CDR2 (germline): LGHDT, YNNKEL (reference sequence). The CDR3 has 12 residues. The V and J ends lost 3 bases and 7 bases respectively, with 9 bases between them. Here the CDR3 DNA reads TGTGCCAGCAGCCACAGCTCTCGTGGCTACACCTTC. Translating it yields CASSHSSRGYTF. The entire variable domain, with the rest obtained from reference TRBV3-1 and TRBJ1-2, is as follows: DTAVSQTPKYLVTQMGNDKSIKCEQNLGHDTMYWYKQDSKKFLKIMFSYNNKELIINETVPNRFSPKSPDKAHLNLHINSLELGDSAVYFCASSHSSRGYTFGSGTRLTVV.

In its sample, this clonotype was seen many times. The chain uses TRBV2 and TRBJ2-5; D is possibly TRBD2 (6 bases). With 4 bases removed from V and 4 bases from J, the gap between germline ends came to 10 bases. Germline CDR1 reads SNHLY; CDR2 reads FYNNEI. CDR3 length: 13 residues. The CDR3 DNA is TGTGCCAGCAGTGGACTAGGTGGAGAGACCCAGTACTTC. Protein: CASSGLGGETQYF.

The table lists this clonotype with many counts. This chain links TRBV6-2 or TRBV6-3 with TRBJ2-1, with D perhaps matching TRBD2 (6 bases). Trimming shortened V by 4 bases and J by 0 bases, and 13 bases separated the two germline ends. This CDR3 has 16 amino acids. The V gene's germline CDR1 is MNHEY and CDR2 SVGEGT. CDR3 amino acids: CASSSTSTHSYNEQFF. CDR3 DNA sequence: TGTGCCAGCAGTTCCACTAGCACCCACTCCTACAATGAGCAGTTCTTC.

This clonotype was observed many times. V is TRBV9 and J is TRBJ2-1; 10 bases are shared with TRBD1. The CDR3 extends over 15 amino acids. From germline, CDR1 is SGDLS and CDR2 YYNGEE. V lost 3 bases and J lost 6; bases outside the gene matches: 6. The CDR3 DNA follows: TGTGCCAGCAGCGACTCCGGGACAGGGGTCAATGAGCAGTTCTTC. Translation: CASSDSGTGVNEQFF.

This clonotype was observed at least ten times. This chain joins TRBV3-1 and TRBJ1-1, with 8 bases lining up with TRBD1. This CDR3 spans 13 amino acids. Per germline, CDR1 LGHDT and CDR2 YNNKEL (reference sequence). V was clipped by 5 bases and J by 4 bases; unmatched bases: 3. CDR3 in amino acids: CASSTTGATEAFF. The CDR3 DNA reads TGTGCCAGCAGCACGACAGGGGCCACTGAAGCTTTCTTT.

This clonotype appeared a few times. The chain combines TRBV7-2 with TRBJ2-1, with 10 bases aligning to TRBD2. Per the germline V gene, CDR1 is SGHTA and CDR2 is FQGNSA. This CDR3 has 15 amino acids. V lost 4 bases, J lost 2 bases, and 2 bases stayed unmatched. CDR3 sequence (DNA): TGTGCCAGCAGCTGGACTAGCGGTACCTACAATGAGCAGTTCTTC. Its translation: CASSWTSGTYNEQFF.

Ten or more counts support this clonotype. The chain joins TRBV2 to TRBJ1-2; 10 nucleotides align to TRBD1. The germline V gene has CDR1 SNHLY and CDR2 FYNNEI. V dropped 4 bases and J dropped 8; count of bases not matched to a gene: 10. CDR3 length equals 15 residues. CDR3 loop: CASSVVRTGGSGYTF. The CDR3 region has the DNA TGTGCCAGCAGTGTAGTTAGGACAGGGGGAAGCGGCTACACCTTC. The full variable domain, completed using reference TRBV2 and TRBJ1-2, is EPEVTQTPSHQVTQMGQEVILRCVPISNHLYFYWYRQILGQKVEFLVSFYNNEISEKSEIFDDQFSVERPDGSNFTLKIRSTKLEDSAMYFCASSVVRTGGSGYTFGSGTRLTVV.

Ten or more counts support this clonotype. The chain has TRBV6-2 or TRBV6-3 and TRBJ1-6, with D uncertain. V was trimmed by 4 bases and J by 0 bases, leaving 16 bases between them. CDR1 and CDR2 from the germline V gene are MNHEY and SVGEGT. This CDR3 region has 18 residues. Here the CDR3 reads CASSSFGRTISYNSPLHF. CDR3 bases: TGTGCCAGCAGTTCCTTTGGGCGCACTATCTCCTATAATTCACCCCTCCACTTT.

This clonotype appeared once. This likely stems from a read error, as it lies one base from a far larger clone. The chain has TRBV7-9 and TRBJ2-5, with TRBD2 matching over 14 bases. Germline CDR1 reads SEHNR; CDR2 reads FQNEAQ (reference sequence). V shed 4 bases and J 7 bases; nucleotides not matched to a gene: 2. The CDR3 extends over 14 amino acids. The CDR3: CASSSGLAGGTQYF. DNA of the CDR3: TGTGCCAGCAGCTCCGGACTAGCGGGAGGGACCCAGTACTTC.

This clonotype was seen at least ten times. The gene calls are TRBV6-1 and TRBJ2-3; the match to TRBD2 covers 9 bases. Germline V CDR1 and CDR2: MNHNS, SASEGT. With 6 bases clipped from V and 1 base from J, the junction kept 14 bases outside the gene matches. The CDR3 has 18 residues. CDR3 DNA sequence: TGTGCCAGCAGCCCCGCCCGGAGAATAGCGGGGGGCACAGATACGCAGTATTTT. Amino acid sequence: CASSPARRIAGGTDTQYF.

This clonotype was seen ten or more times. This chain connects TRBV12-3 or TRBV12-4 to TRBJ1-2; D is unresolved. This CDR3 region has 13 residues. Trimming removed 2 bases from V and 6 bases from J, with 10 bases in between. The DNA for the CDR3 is TGTGCCAGCAGTTTAAGTGGGCGAGATGGCTACACCTTC. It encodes CASSLSGRDGYTF.

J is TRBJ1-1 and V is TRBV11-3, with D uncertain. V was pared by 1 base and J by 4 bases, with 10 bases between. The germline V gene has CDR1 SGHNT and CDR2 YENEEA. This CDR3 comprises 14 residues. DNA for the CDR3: TGTGCCAGCAGCTTAGGCATCGGGAGCACTGAAGCTTTCTTT. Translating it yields CASSLGIGSTEAFF.

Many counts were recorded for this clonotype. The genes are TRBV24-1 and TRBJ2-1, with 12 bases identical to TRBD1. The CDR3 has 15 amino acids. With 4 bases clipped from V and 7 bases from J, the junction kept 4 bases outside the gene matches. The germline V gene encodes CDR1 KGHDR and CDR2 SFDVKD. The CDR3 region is CATSERDRGRNEQFF. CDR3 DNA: TGTGCCACCAGTGAAAGGGACAGGGGGCGGAATGAGCAGTTCTTC.

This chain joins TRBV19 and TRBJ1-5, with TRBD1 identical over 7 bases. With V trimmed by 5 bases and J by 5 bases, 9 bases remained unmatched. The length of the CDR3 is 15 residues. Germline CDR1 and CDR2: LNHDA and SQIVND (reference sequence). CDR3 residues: CASSRTGRDHQPQHF. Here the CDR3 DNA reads TGTGCCAGTAGTCGGACAGGCAGGGACCATCAGCCCCAGCATTTT.

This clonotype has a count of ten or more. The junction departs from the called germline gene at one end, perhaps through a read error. This CDR3 reads CASSFRTGQPQHF. Written as DNA, the CDR3 is TGTGCTAGCAGCTTCCGGACAGGTCAGCCCCAGCATTTT. The rearrangement joins TRBV7-7 to TRBJ1-5; 7 bases align to TRBD1. The CDR3 has 13 amino acids. Germline CDR1 reads SSHAT; CDR2 reads FNYEAQ (reference sequence).

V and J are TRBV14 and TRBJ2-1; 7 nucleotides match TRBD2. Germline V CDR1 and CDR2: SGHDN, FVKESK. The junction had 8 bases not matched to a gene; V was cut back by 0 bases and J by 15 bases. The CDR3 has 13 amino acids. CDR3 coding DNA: TGTGCCAGCAGCCAAGAACGGCGGGAGAGGCCGTTCTTC. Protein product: CASSQERRERPFF. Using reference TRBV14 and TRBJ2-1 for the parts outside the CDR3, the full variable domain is EAGVTQFPSHSVIEKGQTVTLRCDPISGHDNLYWYRRVMGKEIKFLLHFVKESKQDESGMPNNRFLAERTGGTYSTLKVQPAELEDSGVYFCASSQERRERPFFGPGTRLTVL.

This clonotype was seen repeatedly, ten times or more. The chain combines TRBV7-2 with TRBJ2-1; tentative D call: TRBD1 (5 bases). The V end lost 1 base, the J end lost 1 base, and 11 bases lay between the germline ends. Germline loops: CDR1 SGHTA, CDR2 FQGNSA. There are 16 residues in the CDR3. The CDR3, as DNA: TGTGCCAGCAGCTTAGTTCGCAGGGCTTCCTACAATGAGCAGTTCTTC. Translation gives CASSLVRRASYNEQFF.

CDR3 coding DNA: TGTGCCAGCAGCTTTCCCAACGCGGTTGGGGAGCTGTTTTTT. Protein: CASSFPNAVGELFF. The V and J genes are TRBV11-3 and TRBJ2-2; no clear D gene. There are 14 residues in the CDR3. The germline V and J ends were trimmed by 3 bases and 8 bases, with 13 bases remaining between them. The V gene's germline CDR1 is SGHNT and CDR2 YENEEA.

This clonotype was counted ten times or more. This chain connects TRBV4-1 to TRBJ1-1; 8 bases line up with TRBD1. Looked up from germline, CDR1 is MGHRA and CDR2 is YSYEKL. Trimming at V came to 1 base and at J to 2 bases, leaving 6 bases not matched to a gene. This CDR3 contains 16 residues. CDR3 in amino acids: CASSQGPGGRNTEAFF. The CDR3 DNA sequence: TGCGCCAGCAGCCAAGGCCCAGGGGGCCGAAACACTGAAGCTTTCTTT.

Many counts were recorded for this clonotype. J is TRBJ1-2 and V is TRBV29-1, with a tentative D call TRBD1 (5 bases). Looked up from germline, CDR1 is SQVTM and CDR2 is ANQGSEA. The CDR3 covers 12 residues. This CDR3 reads CGAAGSNYGYTF. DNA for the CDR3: TGCGGCGCGGCAGGGTCTAACTATGGCTACACCTTC.

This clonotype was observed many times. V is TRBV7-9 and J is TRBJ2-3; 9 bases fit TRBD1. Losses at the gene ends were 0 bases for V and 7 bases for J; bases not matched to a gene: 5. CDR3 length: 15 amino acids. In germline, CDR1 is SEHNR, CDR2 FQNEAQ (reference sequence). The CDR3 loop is CASSLAQGQGNTQYF. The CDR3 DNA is TGTGCCAGCAGCTTAGCGCAAGGACAGGGGAATACGCAGTATTTT.

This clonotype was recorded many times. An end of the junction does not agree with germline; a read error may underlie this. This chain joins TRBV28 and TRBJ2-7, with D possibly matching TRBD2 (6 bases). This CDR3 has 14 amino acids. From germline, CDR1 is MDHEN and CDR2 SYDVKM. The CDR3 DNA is TGTGTCAGCAACCCCCCGGGACTTACCTACGAGCAGTACTTC. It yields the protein CVSNPPGLTYEQYF.

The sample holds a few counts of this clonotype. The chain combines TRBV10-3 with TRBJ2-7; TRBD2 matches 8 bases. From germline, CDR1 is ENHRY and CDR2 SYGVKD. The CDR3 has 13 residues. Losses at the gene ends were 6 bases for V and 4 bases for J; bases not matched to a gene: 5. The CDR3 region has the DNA TGTGCCATCAGCGGGAGGGCCGGGTACGAGCAGTACTTC. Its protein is CAISGRAGYEQYF.

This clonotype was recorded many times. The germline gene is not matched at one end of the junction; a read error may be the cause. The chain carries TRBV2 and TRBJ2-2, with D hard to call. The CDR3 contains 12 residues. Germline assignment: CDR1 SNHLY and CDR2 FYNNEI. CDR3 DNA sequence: TGTGCCAGCTGTGAGGACACCGGGGAGCTGTTTTTT. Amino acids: CASCEDTGELFF.

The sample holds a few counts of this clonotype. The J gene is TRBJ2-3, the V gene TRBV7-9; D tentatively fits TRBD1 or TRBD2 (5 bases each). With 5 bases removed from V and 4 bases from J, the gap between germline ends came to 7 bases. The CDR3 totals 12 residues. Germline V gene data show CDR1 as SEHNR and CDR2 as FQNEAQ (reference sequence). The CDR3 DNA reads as TGTGCCAGCAGCCGAGGGGCAGATACGCAGTATTTT. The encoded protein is CASSRGADTQYF. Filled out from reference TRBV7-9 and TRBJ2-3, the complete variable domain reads DTGVSQNPRHKITKRGQNVTFRCDPISEHNRLYWYRQTLGQGPEFLTYFQNEAQLEKSRLLSDRFSAERPKGSFSTLEIQRTEQGDSAMYLCASSRGADTQYFGPGTRLTVL.

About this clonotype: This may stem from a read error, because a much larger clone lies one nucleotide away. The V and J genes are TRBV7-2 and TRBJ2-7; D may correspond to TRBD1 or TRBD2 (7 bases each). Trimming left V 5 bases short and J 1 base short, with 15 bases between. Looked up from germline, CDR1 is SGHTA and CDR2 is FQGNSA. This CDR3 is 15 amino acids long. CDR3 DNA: TGTGCCAGCAGCAAGGGGGCTAGCGGATCCTACGAGCAGTACTTC. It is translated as CASSKGASGSYEQYF.